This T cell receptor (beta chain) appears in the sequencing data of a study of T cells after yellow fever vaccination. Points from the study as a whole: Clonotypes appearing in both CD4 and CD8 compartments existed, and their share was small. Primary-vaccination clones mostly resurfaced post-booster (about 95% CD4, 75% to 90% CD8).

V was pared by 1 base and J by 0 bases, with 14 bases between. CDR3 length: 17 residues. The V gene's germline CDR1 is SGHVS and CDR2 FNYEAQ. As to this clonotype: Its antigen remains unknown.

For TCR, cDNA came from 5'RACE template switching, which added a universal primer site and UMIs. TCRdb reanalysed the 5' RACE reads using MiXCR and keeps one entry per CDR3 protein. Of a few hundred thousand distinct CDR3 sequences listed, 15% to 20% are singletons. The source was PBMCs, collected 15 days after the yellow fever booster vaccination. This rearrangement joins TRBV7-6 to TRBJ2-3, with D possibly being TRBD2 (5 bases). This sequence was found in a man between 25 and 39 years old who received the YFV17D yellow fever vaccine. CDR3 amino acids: CASSLGRLRGSTDTQYF. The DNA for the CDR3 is TGTGCCAGCAGCTTAGGCCGACTACGGGGTAGCACAGATACGCAGTATTTT. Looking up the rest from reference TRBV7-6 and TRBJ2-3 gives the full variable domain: GAGVSQSPRYKVTKRGQDVALRCDPISGHVSLYWYRQALGQGPEFLTYFNYEAQQDKSGLPNDRFSAERPEGSISTLTIQRTEQRDSAMYRCASSLGRLRGSTDTQYFGPGTRLTVL.